This entry concerns a single TCR beta chain. This receptor's antigen is unknown. Base qualities are not recorded, but no much larger clone differs from it by a single base. This sample was included in a study of naive CD8 T cells in extremely preterm neonates (dated 2017 in TCRdb). Turning to the overall study: The age range of the adult participants is stated as 25-50 years in the abstract but as 20-50 years in the methods. The study compared TCRbeta CDR3 repertoires of sorted naive CD8+ T cells across four age groups: extremely preterm neonates, term neonates, young children and adults.

TCRbeta CDR3 regions were amplified from genomic DNA by a two-step, bias-controlled multiplex PCR. Primers specific for every TRBV and TRBJ gene segment were included in the multiplex PCR. The immunoSEQ Assay was used to generate TCRbeta repertoire data. The paper's processing steps were these. To merge closely related sequences, reads went through filtering and clustering using a relative-frequency ratio and a modified nearest-neighbor algorithm. V, D and J gene assignments for CDR3 sequences followed IMGT annotation. Template counts were normalized for PCR amplification bias and quantified against synthetic TCR CDR3 analog sequences. Only unique productive sequences, defined as in-frame CDR3 sequences lacking stop codons, were included in the analyses. Clonality, defined as 1 minus Pielou's evenness, and iChao1 richness were computed with the immunoSEQ Analyzer software. Statistical tests were run in JMP, with either Student's t-test or a non-parametric test chosen according to Shapiro-Wilk normality results. Held by TCRdb, this immuneACCESS table contains in-frame sequences only and omits some clones. Under half of the omission traces to an unresolved V gene where checked; the cause of the rest is unknown. The V and J calls and the clone size are those of that table, but D and trimming were determined from the DNA. This sample has around 4,600 clones in its table, and under 99% of those were observed once. Of the sample, 0.55% to 0.6% falls within the top ten clones.

General conclusions and limits of the study: Preterm neonates shared more CDR3 nucleotide sequences (roughly 2.7%) than term neonates (roughly 0.4%), young children (approximately 0.03%) and adults (around 0.01%). Preterm CDR3s were shorter, with fewer N additions and less junctional trimming, and were closer to germline than those of older groups. Among the limitations the authors pointed out were a small sample size and productive template counts that varied across preterm samples. To track T cell development within individuals, the authors urged prospective longitudinal studies of preterm and term neonates. Preterm neonates had significantly lower iChao1 richness than all other age groups (p < 0.05) and an even clone distribution, indicating a less rich repertoire.

Peripheral blood was donated by five healthy children aged about 16-56 months who were having elective routine surgery, plus five healthy nonsmoking adults. The adult controls were healthy nonsmokers between roughly 18 and 55 years old, with a median age of 39 years. A FACSAria III cell sorter was used to sort live, Annexin V-negative naive CD8+ T cells (CD3+CD8+CD45RA+CCR7+). Each sample yielded roughly 18,000 to 110,000 sorted naive CD8+ T cells. Ficoll-Paque density gradient centrifugation of diluted blood was used to isolate mononuclear cells. Before sorting, mononuclear cells were cryopreserved in 10% DMSO plus 90% FBS and kept long term at -150 degrees C. After thawing, the cells were stained with Annexin V and with antibodies against CD3, CD8, CCR7 and CD45RA. The DNeasy Blood and Tissue Kit was used to extract genomic DNA from sorted cell pellets that had been snap-frozen. Sequenced sample: naive CD8+ T cells from blood. The sequence was obtained from a human donor in good health.

The CDR3 protein sequence reads: CASSHQAGLSYNEQFF. The DNA is TGCGCCAGCAGCCATCAAGCGGGACTCTCCTACAATGAGCAGTTCTTC. The chain employs TRBV4-1 and TRBJ2-1; 7 of the junction bases match TRBD2. From the cysteine up to the phenylalanine, the CDR3 has a length of 16 residues. Here the CDR3 DNA is all that survives: 48 bases in frame from base 1. For CDR1 and CDR2, the germline V gene lists MGHRA and YSYEKL. The germline V and J ends show losses of 3 bases and 0 bases respectively, and no gene match explains 5 bases of the junction.